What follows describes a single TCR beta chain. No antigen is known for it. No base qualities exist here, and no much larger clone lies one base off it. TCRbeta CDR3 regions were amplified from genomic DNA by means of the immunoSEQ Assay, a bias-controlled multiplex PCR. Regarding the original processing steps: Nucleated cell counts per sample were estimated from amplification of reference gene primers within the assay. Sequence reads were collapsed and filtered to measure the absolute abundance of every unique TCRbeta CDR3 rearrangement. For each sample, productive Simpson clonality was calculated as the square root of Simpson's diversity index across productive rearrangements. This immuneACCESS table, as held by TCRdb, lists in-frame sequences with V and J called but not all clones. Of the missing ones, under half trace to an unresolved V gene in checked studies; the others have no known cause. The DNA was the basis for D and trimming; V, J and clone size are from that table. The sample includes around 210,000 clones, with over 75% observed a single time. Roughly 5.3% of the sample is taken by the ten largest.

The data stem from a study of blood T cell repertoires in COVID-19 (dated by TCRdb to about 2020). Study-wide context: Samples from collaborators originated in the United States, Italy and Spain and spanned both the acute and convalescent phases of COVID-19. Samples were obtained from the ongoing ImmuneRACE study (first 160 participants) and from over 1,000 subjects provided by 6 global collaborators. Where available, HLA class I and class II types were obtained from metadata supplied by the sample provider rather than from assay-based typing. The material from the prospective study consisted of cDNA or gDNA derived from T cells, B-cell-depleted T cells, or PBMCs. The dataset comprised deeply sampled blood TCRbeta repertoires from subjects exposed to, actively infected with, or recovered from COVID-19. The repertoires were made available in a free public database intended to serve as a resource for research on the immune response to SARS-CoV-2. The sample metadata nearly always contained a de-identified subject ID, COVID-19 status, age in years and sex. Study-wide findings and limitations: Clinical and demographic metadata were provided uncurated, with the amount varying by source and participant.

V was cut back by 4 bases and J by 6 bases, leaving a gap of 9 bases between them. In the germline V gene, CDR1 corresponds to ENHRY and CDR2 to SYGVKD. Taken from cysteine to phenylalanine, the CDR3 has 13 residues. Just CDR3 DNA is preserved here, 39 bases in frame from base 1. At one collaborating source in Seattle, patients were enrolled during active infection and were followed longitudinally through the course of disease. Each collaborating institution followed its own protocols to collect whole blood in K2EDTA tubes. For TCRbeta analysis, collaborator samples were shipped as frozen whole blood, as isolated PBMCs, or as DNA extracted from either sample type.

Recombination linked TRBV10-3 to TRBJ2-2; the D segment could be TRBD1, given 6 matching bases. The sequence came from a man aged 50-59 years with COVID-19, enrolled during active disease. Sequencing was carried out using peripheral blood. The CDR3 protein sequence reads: CAISAQGPGELFF. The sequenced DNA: TGTGCCATCAGTGCACAGGGTCCCGGGGAGCTGTTTTTT.